Listed below are T cell receptor beta chains from one sample, sequenced in a study of somatic mutations in cytotoxic T cells in rheumatoid arthritis. The data were produced by immunoSEQ multiplex PCR, yet TCRdb's version contains in-frame clones alone and is incomplete. Among about 4,700 clones, about three quarters were seen once, and the ten largest hold approximately 40%. Input material: CD8+ T cells sorted from blood. Receptor source: a man in his 70s with rheumatoid arthritis. Both conserved end residues are part of each CDR3. The D gene is left open where the match is weak. Expanded clones get a size class; other rows say once, few or many, or leave the size out.

length | J | D | V | size | DNA | CDR3
15 | TRBJ2-1 | . | TRBV10-3 | . | TGTGCCATCAGTGATGCGCAGGTCCCCTACAATGAGCAGTTCTTC | CAISDAQVPYNEQFF
15 | TRBJ2-1 | TRBD2 | TRBV4-1 | few | TGCGCCAGCAGCCAAGTTACTAGCGAGGACAATGAGCAGTTCTTC | CASSQVTSEDNEQFF
15 | TRBJ1-1 | . | TRBV6-6 | . | TGTGCCAGCAGTTACTCGGGACTCCCGAACACTGAAGCTTTCTTT | CASSYSGLPNTEAFF
16 | TRBJ1-1 | . | TRBV7-6 | . | TGTGCCAGCAGCTGGGAACCCACTACAGGGAACACTGAAGCTTTCTTT | CASSWEPTTGNTEAFF
15 | TRBJ1-2 | . | TRBV5-4 | . | TGTGCCAGCAGCTTGGCGGGGGGTTTTGGCTATGGCTACACCTTC | CASSLAGGFGYGYTF
13 | TRBJ2-3 | TRBD1 | TRBV11-2 | . | TGTGCCAGCAGCTTCGGGACAGGAGATACGCAGTATTTT | CASSFGTGDTQYF
13 | TRBJ2-1 | . | TRBV5-6 | . | TGTGCCAGCAGCTTGGGTGTGGCCCAGGGTGAGTTCTTC | CASSLGVAQGEFF
13 | TRBJ2-3 | . | TRBV27 | few | TGTGCCAGCAGTTTATCTCGTCCAGATACGCAGTATTTT | CASSLSRPDTQYF
15 | TRBJ2-3 | TRBD2 | TRBV28 | . | TGTGCCAGCAGTTTAGGGACTAGGGACACAGATACGCAGTATTTT | CASSLGTRDTDTQYF
16 | TRBJ1-1 | TRBD1 | TRBV5-8 | . | TGTGCCAGCAACACCTTTGTGGGACAGATGAACACTGAAGCTTTCTTT | CASNTFVGQMNTEAFF
14 | TRBJ1-1 | TRBD1 | TRBV7-6 | . | TGTGCCAGCAGCGTCGGGACAGGGGGGACTGAAGCTTTCTTT | CASSVGTGGTEAFF
14 | TRBJ1-5 | TRBD1 | TRBV6-5 | . | TGTGCCAGCAGTTACTCCAGGGGGCATCAGCCCCAGCATTTT | CASSYSRGHQPQHF
14 | TRBJ1-1 | . | TRBV5-6 | . | TGTGCCAGCGGCGCGGTAGATATTAACACTGAAGCTTTCTTT | CASGAVDINTEAFF
13 | TRBJ1-2 | . | TRBV19 | . | TGTGCCAGTAGTATAATAGGGAGCTATGGCTACACCTTC | CASSIIGSYGYTF
16 | TRBJ1-5 | . | TRBV4-1 | . | TGCGCCAGCAGCTCTTTCGAAAGAGGGATCAATCAGCCCCAGCATTTT | CASSSFERGINQPQHF
16 | TRBJ1-5 | . | TRBV28 | . | TGTGCCAGCAGTAATTACGCCTCGGGGGATTATCAGCCCCAGCATTTT | CASSNYASGDYQPQHF
8 | TRBJ1-2 | . | TRBV21-1 | . | TGTGCCAGCAGGCGGGGGACCTTC | CASRRGTF
13 | TRBJ2-7 | . | TRBV28 | few | TGTGCCAGCAGTTTGAGCCCCACCATCGAGCAGTACTTC | CASSLSPTIEQYF
16 | TRBJ2-1 | . | TRBV5-1 | . | TGCGCCAGCAGCTTGGACAGTTCAAGCTCCTACAATGAGCAGTTCTTC | CASSLDSSSSYNEQFF
16 | TRBJ2-3 | . | TRBV27 | . | TGTGCCAGCAGTTTATATGGAAGGGGAAGCACAGATACGCAGTATTTT | CASSLYGRGSTDTQYF
13 | TRBJ1-1 | . | TRBV5-5 | . | TGTGCCAGCAGCTTGGGTAGCTTGACTGAAGCTTTCTTT | CASSLGSLTEAFF
14 | TRBJ2-5 | TRBD1 | TRBV7-3 | . | TGTGCCAGCACCCGGGACAGGGGGCGTGAGACCCAGTACTTC | CASTRDRGRETQYF
15 | TRBJ2-1 | TRBD2 | TRBV11-2 | medium-sized | TGTGCCAGCAGCCTCGAGCGGGGGGGATGGAATGAGCAGTTCTTC | CASSLERGGWNEQFF
15 | TRBJ1-5 | TRBD1 | TRBV6-1 | . | TGTGCCAGCAGTGCTTCGACAGGGCGCAATCAGCCCCAGCATTTT | CASSASTGRNQPQHF
17 | TRBJ2-3 | . | TRBV4-1 | . | TGCGCCAGCAGCCAAGATCCCAGCAGGTATGGCACAGATACGCAGTATTTT | CASSQDPSRYGTDTQYF